The next 20 T cell receptor beta chains were all read from a single sample in a study of cytomegalovirus exposure and HLA in healthy donors. The table came from immunoSEQ multiplex PCR; TCRdb's copy has only in-frame clones and leaves some out. Here the sample spans 160,000 or so clones, around 90% being singletons. What was sequenced was PBMCs. These receptors were obtained from a man aged 18 to 29 in good health and CMV-seronegative.

The V and J genes are TRBV13 and TRBJ2-7; D may be TRBD2 (6 bases). CDR1 and CDR2 (germline): PRHDT, FYEKMQ (reference sequence). Trimming removed 2 bases at V and 2 bases at J, with 10 bases between. This CDR3 contains 14 residues. The CDR3 coding sequence is TGTGCCAGCAGCTTACTACTAGCTCCCTACGAGCAGTACTTC. Protein sequence: CASSLLLAPYEQYF.

This clone appeared a single time. The chain links TRBV6-5 to TRBJ2-3; D might be TRBD2 (5 bases). The germline V gene encodes CDR1 MNHEY and CDR2 SVGAGI. Trimming pared 2 bases from V and 2 bases from J, leaving 5 bases between. The CDR3 is 13 residues long. The CDR3 sequence: CASSYDYTDTQYF. CDR3 bases: TGTGCCAGCAGTTACGACTACACAGATACGCAGTATTTT.

The V call is TRBV5-1, the J call TRBJ2-5, with D tentatively TRBD1 (5 bases). Germline V gene data show CDR1 as SGHRS and CDR2 as YFSETQ. V lost 2 bases to trimming and J lost 2 bases, with 10 bases between them. This CDR3 comprises 14 residues. CDR3 protein: CASSLGAAQETQYF. CDR3 bases: TGCGCCAGCAGCTTAGGGGCAGCTCAAGAGACCCAGTACTTC.

The chain combines TRBV7-9 with TRBJ1-3; a possible D gene is TRBD1 (6 bases). CDR3 length: 16 amino acids. The ends were cut back, 5 bases at V and 2 bases at J, with 16 bases in the middle. Germline V gene sequence: CDR1 SEHNR, CDR2 FQNEAQ (reference sequence). This chain's CDR3 is CASSPPMGAPGNTIYF. The CDR3 bases are TGTGCCAGCAGCCCACCCATGGGGGCTCCTGGAAACACCATATATTTT.

The chain couples TRBV6-5 to TRBJ2-1; D ambiguous. Trimming pared 6 bases from V and 4 bases from J, leaving 13 bases between. Per the germline V gene, CDR1 is MNHEY and CDR2 is SVGAGI. The CDR3 totals 14 residues. This chain's CDR3 is CASSTHRLYNEQFF. The DNA for the CDR3 is TGTGCCAGCAGCACCCACAGATTATACAATGAGCAGTTCTTC.

This clone has just one count. The gene calls are TRBV11-2 and TRBJ2-2, with 7 bases fitting TRBD2. This CDR3 is 16 amino acids long. After removal of 0 bases from V and 8 bases from J, the junction contained 9 bases not matched to a gene. Germline CDR1 is SGHAT and CDR2 is FQNNGV. CDR3: CASSLDPGLIPGELFF. CDR3 bases: TGTGCCAGCAGCTTAGACCCGGGACTAATTCCGGGGGAGCTGTTTTTT.

The chain employs TRBV4-2 and TRBJ1-2, with D tentatively TRBD1 (5 bases). The CDR3 is made up of 15 amino acids. Trimming removed 1 base from V and 4 bases from J, with 13 bases in between. Germline-derived CDR1 and CDR2 are LGHNA and YNFKEQ. The CDR3 spells CASSQGGDLGYGYTF. The CDR3 DNA sequence: TGTGCCAGCAGCCAAGGTGGGGACTTGGGCTATGGCTACACCTTC.

This chain joins TRBV11-2 and TRBJ2-7, with 7 bases lining up with TRBD1. The V and J ends lost 5 bases and 4 bases, in that order; junction bases with no gene match: 2. This CDR3 spans 12 amino acids. Germline V CDR1 and CDR2: SGHAT, FQNNGV. This CDR3 reads CASSRQGYEQYV. CDR3 bases: TGTGCCAGCAGCCGACAGGGTTACGAGCAGTACGTC.

This clone turned up a few times. The rearrangement joins TRBV11-3 to TRBJ2-1, with 9 bases lining up with TRBD2. The length of the CDR3 is 14 residues. Trimming cost V 4 bases and J 5 bases; bases outside gene matches: 3. Germline V gene data show CDR1 as SGHNT and CDR2 as YENEEA. In DNA, the CDR3 is TGTGCCAGCAGCTCCATAGCGGGAGACAATGAGCAGTTCTTC. Protein: CASSSIAGDNEQFF.

J is TRBJ1-4 and V is TRBV23-1, with D unclear. TRBV23-1 has ORF status, its function being uncertain. Trimming left V 8 bases short and J 1 base short, with 17 bases between. CDR3 length: 16 amino acids. CDR3 residues: CASEAGSELTNEKLFF. CDR3 nucleotides: TGCGCCAGCGAAGCGGGTTCAGAGTTAACTAATGAAAAACTGTTTTTT.

The chain is built from TRBV11-2 and TRBJ2-5; a weak D match, TRBD2 (5 bases). Germline CDR1 and CDR2: SGHAT and FQNNGV. There are 15 residues in the CDR3. V dropped 0 bases and J dropped 6 bases, with 14 bases sitting between them. The CDR3 DNA follows: TGTGCCAGCAGCTTAGATCCCCCTAGAGGGCAGACCCAGTACTTC. Translating gives CASSLDPPRGQTQYF. The full variable domain, with the rest looked up from reference TRBV11-2 and TRBJ2-5, is EAGVAQSPRYKIIEKRQSVAFWCNPISGHATLYWYQQILGQGPKLLIQFQNNGVVDDSQLPKDRFSAERLKGVDSTLKIQPAKLEDSAVYLCASSLDPPRGQTQYFGPGTRLLVL.

CDR3 loop: CASRKPTSSSYNEQFF. The CDR3 coding sequence is TGTGCCAGCAGAAAACCCACTAGCTCCTCCTACAATGAGCAGTTCTTC. The chain carries TRBV11-2 and TRBJ2-1, with D perhaps matching TRBD2 (6 bases). Germline V lookup: CDR1 SGHAT, CDR2 FQNNGV. Between the trimmed V and J ends, which lost 6 bases and 0 bases, there was a span of 15 bases. This CDR3 has 16 amino acids.

This clone occurred once. J is TRBJ1-5 and V is TRBV7-9; 8 nucleotides align to TRBD1. With 6 bases clipped from V and 9 bases from J, the junction kept 10 bases outside the gene matches. Germline CDR1 is SEHNR and CDR2 is FQNEAQ (reference sequence). This CDR3 contains 14 residues. In nucleotides, the CDR3 is TGTGCCAGCAGTTCCGGACAGGGTTCGGGGCCCCAGCATTTT. This gives the protein CASSSGQGSGPQHF. Full variable domain (missing parts from reference TRBV7-9 and TRBJ1-5): DTGVSQNPRHKITKRGQNVTFRCDPISEHNRLYWYRQTLGQGPEFLTYFQNEAQLEKSRLLSDRFSAERPKGSFSTLEIQRTEQGDSAMYLCASSSGQGSGPQHFGDGTRLSIL.

The chain couples TRBV14 to TRBJ2-7; D is possibly TRBD1 (6 bases). The CDR3 has 15 amino acids. V lost 5 bases to trimming and J lost 0 bases, with 14 bases between them. Germline V gives CDR1 SGHDN, CDR2 FVKESK. Here the CDR3 DNA reads TGTGCCAGCAGCTCTACAGGGTTAAGCTCCTACGAGCAGTACTTC. Translating gives CASSSTGLSSYEQYF.

The chain couples TRBV2 to TRBJ1-5; 7 positions match TRBD1. There are 11 residues in the CDR3. The germline V gene encodes CDR1 SNHLY and CDR2 FYNNEI. The V gene end was trimmed by 6 bases and the J gene end by 11 bases; junction bases not matched to a gene: 4. The CDR3 protein is CASREDRSQHF. In DNA, the CDR3 is TGTGCCAGCAGGGAGGACAGGTCCCAGCATTTT.

The chain recombines TRBV27 with TRBJ2-7, with TRBD2 as a possible D gene (5 bases). V lost 3 bases to trimming and J lost 3 bases, with 12 bases between them. Per the germline V gene, CDR1 is MNHEY and CDR2 is SMNVEV (reference sequence). This CDR3 has 14 amino acids. This CDR3 reads CASSFGVNHYEQYF. In DNA, the CDR3 is TGTGCCAGCAGTTTCGGGGTGAACCACTACGAGCAGTACTTC.

The chain joins TRBV30 to TRBJ2-1; D ambiguous. The CDR3 has 11 residues. V was cut by 0 bases and J by 9 bases, with 6 bases left in between. The germline V gene encodes CDR1 GTSNPN and CDR2 SVGIG (reference sequence). CDR3 protein: CAWSVVSEQFF. CDR3 DNA sequence: TGTGCCTGGAGTGTCGTCAGTGAGCAGTTCTTC.

This rearrangement joins TRBV6-5 to TRBJ2-7; D perhaps matches TRBD1 (6 bases). The ends were cut back, 6 bases at V and 3 bases at J, with 18 bases in the middle. Germline loops: CDR1 MNHEY, CDR2 SVGAGI. This CDR3 contains 15 residues. CDR3 nucleotide sequence: TGTGCCAGCAGCTGTGGGGGCCAATGTGACTACGAGCAGTACTTC. Its protein is CASSCGGQCDYEQYF.

The chain combines TRBV2 with TRBJ1-5; D remains unclear. In germline, CDR1 is SNHLY, CDR2 FYNNEI. Trimming stripped 6 bases from V and 5 bases from J, with 5 bases between. The CDR3 sequence is 11 residues long. The CDR3 reads CASSLDQPQHF. For the CDR3, the DNA is TGTGCCAGCAGCCTTGATCAGCCCCAGCATTTT.

V is TRBV10-3 and J is TRBJ2-7, with TRBD2 identical over 7 bases. In germline, CDR1 is ENHRY, CDR2 SYGVKD. The ends lost 10 bases at V and 2 bases at J; junction bases unmatched: 11. The CDR3 has 14 amino acids. CDR3 region: CATAGSSGPYEQYF. The CDR3 DNA reads TGTGCCACCGCCGGGTCTAGCGGTCCCTACGAGCAGTACTTC.